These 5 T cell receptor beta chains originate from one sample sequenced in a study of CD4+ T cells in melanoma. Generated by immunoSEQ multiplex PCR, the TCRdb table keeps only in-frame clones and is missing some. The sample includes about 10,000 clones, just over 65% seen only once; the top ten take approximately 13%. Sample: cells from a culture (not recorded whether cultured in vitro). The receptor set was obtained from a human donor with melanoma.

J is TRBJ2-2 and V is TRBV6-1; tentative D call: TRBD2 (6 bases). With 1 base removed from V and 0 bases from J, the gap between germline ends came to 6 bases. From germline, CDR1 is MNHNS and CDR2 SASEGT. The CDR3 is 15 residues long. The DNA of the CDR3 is TGTGCCAGCAGTGAAGGGGGGGCGAACACCGGGGAGCTGTTTTTT. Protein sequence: CASSEGGANTGELFF.

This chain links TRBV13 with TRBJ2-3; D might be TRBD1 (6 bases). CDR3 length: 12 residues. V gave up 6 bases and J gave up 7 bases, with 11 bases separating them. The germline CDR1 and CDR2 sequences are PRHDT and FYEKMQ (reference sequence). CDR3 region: CASSSQGHTQYF. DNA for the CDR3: TGTGCCAGCAGTTCCCAGGGGCATACGCAGTATTTT.

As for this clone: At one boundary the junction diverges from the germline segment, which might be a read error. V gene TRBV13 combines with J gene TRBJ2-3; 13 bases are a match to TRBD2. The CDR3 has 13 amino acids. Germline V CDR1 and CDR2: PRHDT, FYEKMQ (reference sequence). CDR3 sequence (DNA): TGTGCCAGCAGCTTAGAGCGGACTAGCGGGGGTATTTTT. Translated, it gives CASSLERTSGGIF. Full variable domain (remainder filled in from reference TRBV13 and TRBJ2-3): AAGVIQSPRHLIKEKRETATLKCYPIPRHDTVYWYQQGPGQDPQFLISFYEKMQSDKGSIPDRFSAQQFSDYHSELNMSSLELGDSALYFCASSLERTSGGIFGPGTRLTVL.

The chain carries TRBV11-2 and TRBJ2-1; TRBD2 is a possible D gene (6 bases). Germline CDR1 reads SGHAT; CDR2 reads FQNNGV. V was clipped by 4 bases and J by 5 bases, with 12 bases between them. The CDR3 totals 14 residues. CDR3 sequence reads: CASSSSRGNNEQFF. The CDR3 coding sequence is TGTGCCAGCAGCTCGTCCCGGGGGAACAATGAGCAGTTCTTC.

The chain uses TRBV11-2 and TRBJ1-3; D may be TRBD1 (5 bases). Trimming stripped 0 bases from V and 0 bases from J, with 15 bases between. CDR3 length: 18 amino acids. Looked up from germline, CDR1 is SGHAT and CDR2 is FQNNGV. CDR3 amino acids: CASSLDRSRAVSGNTIYF. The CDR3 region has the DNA TGTGCCAGCAGCTTAGATCGGTCCAGGGCCGTCTCTGGAAACACCATATATTTT.